A single sample gave rise to the 22 T cell receptor beta chains below, sequenced in a study of T cells expressing NK-cell markers. TCRdb re-analyzed the 5' RACE reads; it lists each CDR3 protein once, without DNA. This sample's clone table lists a few hundred thousand distinct CDR3 sequences. The specimen was blood T cells: a sorted CD56 or NKG2C T cell subset, CD4+ or CD8+ T cells, or bulk PBMC T cells (not recorded which). The receptor source for this set is a man aged 18 to 29 in good health.

The CDR3 is CATSRRAPDTQYF. The chain has TRBV15 and TRBJ2-3; TCRdb's D call of TRBD2 is untestable without DNA. CDR3 length: 13 residues. Germline loops: CDR1 LNHNV, CDR2 YYDKDF (reference sequence). Using reference TRBV15 and TRBJ2-3 for the parts outside the CDR3, the full variable domain is DAMVIQNPRYQVTQFGKPVTLSCSQTLNHNVMYWYQQKSSQAPKLLFHYYDKDFNNEADTPDNFQSRRPNTSFCFLDIRSPGLGDTAMYLCATSRRAPDTQYFGPGTRLTVL.

The gene calls are TRBV15 and TRBJ2-3; the TCRdb D gene call, TRBD2, has no DNA to confirm it. The CDR3 length is 17 residues. Germline V gene lookup returns CDR1 LNHNV and CDR2 YYDKDF (reference sequence). CDR3 in amino acids: CATSSRLKAGGTDTQYF. The full variable domain, in which reference TRBV15 and TRBJ2-3 provide the parts outside the CDR3, is DAMVIQNPRYQVTQFGKPVTLSCSQTLNHNVMYWYQQKSSQAPKLLFHYYDKDFNNEADTPDNFQSRRPNTSFCFLDIRSPGLGDTAMYLCATSSRLKAGGTDTQYFGPGTRLTVL.

The chain joins TRBV7-6 to TRBJ2-3; checking the TCRdb D call of TRBD2 is not possible without DNA. The CDR3 totals 17 residues. Germline loops: CDR1 SGHVS, CDR2 FNYEAQ. CDR3 protein: CASSVTSGRAVGNTQYF.

V usage is TRBV20-1 and J usage is TRBJ1-2; the D call of TRBD1 rests on TCRdb alone, since no DNA is present to check it. Germline lookup yields CDR1 DFQATT and CDR2 SNEGSKA (reference sequence). The CDR3 extends over 12 amino acids. This CDR3 is CSAGQGADGYTF.

The J gene is TRBJ2-5, the V gene TRBV13; TCRdb proposes TRBD1, but this gene call is untestable without DNA. This CDR3 has 14 amino acids. CDR1 is PRHDT, CDR2 FYEKMQ, per germline (reference sequence). Here the CDR3 reads CASSPRTSQETQYF.

V is TRBV6-5 and J is TRBJ2-7; the TCRdb D gene call, TRBD2, has no DNA to confirm it. The CDR3 totals 14 residues. Germline V lookup: CDR1 MNHEY, CDR2 SVGAGI. CDR3 loop: CASKSRQGAYEQYF.

The chain is built from TRBV5-1 and TRBJ2-6; the D call from TCRdb, TRBD1, cannot be confirmed without DNA. Germline V gene data show CDR1 as SGHRS and CDR2 as YFSETQ. The CDR3 spans 20 residues. CDR3 in amino acids: CASSLALGSLPPSGANVLTF.

The gene calls are TRBV5-1 and TRBJ2-3; the TRBD2 assignment by TCRdb is unverifiable without DNA. The germline gives CDR1 SGHRS, CDR2 YFSETQ. The CDR3 loop spans 16 amino acids. The CDR3 sequence is CASSLLGERGTDTQYF.

The V and J genes are TRBV2 and TRBJ2-2; the TRBD1 assignment by TCRdb is unverifiable without DNA. Germline CDR1 and CDR2: SNHLY and FYNNEI. The CDR3 loop spans 19 amino acids. The CDR3 spells CASSEVTPKIPGNTGELFF.

V is TRBV7-6 and J is TRBJ2-1; TCRdb's D call of TRBD2 is untestable without DNA. This CDR3 contains 16 residues. The germline V gene encodes CDR1 SGHVS and CDR2 FNYEAQ. The CDR3: CASSRFSGRANNEQFF.

The chain uses TRBV29-1 and TRBJ2-3. Germline lookup yields CDR1 SQVTM and CDR2 ANQGSEA. CDR3 size: 15 residues. CDR3 sequence: CSVEVWTVSTDTQYF.

This chain links TRBV11-2 with TRBJ2-1. The CDR3 totals 12 residues. The V gene's germline CDR1 is SGHAT and CDR2 FQNNGV. CDR3 region: CASSTKVYEQFF.

The chain couples TRBV5-1 to TRBJ1-5; TCRdb's assignment of TRBD1 cannot be checked, as there is no DNA. The CDR3 has 13 amino acids. Germline V gene data show CDR1 as SGHRS and CDR2 as YFSETQ. CDR3 region: CASRTGWNQPQHF. Full variable domain (remainder filled in from reference TRBV5-1 and TRBJ1-5): KAGVTQTPRYLIKTRGQQVTLSCSPISGHRSVSWYQQTPGQGLQFLFEYFSETQRNKGNFPGRFSGRQFSNSRSEMNVSTLELGDSALYLCASRTGWNQPQHFGDGTRLSIL.

CDR3 loop: CSARRIALTGIHTGELFF. The chain recombines TRBV20-1 with TRBJ2-2; TCRdb lists TRBD1, though no DNA is available to test this call. Germline lookup yields CDR1 DFQATT and CDR2 SNEGSKA (reference sequence). The CDR3 has 18 amino acids.

This chain uses TRBV20-1 with TRBJ2-3; the TRBD2 assignment by TCRdb is unverifiable without DNA. CDR3 length: 16 residues. CDR1 is DFQATT, CDR2 SNEGSKA, per germline (reference sequence). CDR3 sequence: CSARGYRDESTDTQYF.

The J gene is TRBJ2-3, the V gene TRBV10-3. The CDR3 is 17 amino acids. Germline loops: CDR1 ENHRY, CDR2 SYGVKD. The CDR3 spells CAISESLGVSSTDTQYF.

The chain combines TRBV6-2 or TRBV6-3 with TRBJ2-7; TCRdb outputs TRBD1, but without DNA this stays unchecked. Germline assignment: CDR1 MNHEY and CDR2 SVGEGT. The CDR3 consists of 17 residues. This chain's CDR3 is CASSNPWTARSSYEQYF.

The chain recombines TRBV6-5 with TRBJ1-4. CDR3 size: 15 residues. Germline loops: CDR1 MNHEY, CDR2 SVGAGI. CDR3 residues: CASSYSSTLYEKLFF.

The chain is built from TRBV28 and TRBJ1-1; the TCRdb call, TRBD1, lacks DNA for checking. The CDR3 totals 15 residues. Germline V gene sequence: CDR1 MDHEN, CDR2 SYDVKM. The CDR3 protein is CASRPDRGVNTEAFF.

V usage is TRBV18 and J usage is TRBJ2-2. This CDR3 spans 17 amino acids. Germline-derived CDR1 and CDR2 are KGHSH and LQKENI. The CDR3 region is CASSPAFEWETTGELFF.

The V gene is TRBV12-3 or TRBV12-4, the J gene TRBJ2-1; the D call of TRBD1 rests on TCRdb alone, since no DNA is present to check it. The CDR3 runs 15 residues. The CDR3 region is CASRPGADHYNEQFF.

The chain recombines TRBV15 with TRBJ2-2; there is no DNA to check the TCRdb D call of TRBD2. Germline V gene sequence: CDR1 LNHNV, CDR2 YYDKDF (reference sequence). This CDR3 contains 15 residues. The CDR3 sequence is CATSRPPLGTGELFF.